This TCR beta chain was captured by sequencing in a study of persistence of HIV-infected CD4 T cells. Study-wide background: The sample holds CD4+ T cells responsive to CMV or HIV-1 Gag.

The stimulus was lysate of CMV-infected fibroblasts, about 10 ug/mL. CD40L/CD69 double-negative CD45RO-high memory CD4+ T cells were collected. Stimulated PBMCs had first been depleted of CD8+ T cells. An approximately 18-hour stimulation of CD8-depleted PBMCs used anti-CD28/CD49d costimulation, CD40-blocking antibody and enfuvirtide. CDR1 and CDR2 (germline): SNHLY, FYNNEI. This CDR3 has 14 amino acids. Between the trimmed V and J ends, which lost 2 bases and 5 bases, there was a span of 9 bases. Worth noting for this clone: As yet, its antigen is unknown.

The libraries were made with immunoSEQ version 4 in survey mode. Template was genomic DNA at about 9.3 ng/uL, with up to roughly 1 ug used per sample. Libraries were prepared by immunoSEQ multiplex PCR; TCRdb keeps only in-frame clonotypes and omits some of them. The table shows some 28,000 clones, with roughly 86% occurring only once. This sequence originates from an adult man with HIV who was CMV-seropositive. The input for sequencing was CD4+ T cells sorted from PBMCs after approximately 18-hour stimulation, taken from a patient who received antiretroviral therapy. The chain couples TRBV2 to TRBJ1-4, with no clear D. The CDR3 region has the DNA TGTGCCAGCAGTGAATCTCGGAGCAATGAAAAACTGTTTTTT. As protein: CASSESRSNEKLFF.